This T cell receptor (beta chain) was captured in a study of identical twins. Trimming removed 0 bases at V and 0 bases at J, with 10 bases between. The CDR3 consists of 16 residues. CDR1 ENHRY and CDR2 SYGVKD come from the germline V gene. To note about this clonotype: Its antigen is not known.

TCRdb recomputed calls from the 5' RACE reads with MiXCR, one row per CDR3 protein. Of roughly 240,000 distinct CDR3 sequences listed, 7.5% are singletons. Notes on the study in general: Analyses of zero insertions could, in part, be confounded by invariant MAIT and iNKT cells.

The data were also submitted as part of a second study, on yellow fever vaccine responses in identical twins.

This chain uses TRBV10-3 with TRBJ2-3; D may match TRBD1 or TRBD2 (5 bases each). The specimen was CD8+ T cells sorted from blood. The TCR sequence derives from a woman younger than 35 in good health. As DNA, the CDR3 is TGTGCCATCAGTGAGTCTGAGGGGCCCAGCACAGATACGCAGTATTTT. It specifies CAISESEGPSTDTQYF.